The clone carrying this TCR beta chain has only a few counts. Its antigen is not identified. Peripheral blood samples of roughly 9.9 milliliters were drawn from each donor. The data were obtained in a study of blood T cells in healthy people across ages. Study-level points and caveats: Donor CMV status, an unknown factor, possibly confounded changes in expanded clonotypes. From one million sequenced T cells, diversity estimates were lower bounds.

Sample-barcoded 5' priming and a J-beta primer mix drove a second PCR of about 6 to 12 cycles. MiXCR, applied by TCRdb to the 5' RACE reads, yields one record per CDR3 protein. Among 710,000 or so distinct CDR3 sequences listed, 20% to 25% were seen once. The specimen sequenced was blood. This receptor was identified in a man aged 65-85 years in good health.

The CDR3 loop reads CSASGGADETQYF. The CDR3, as DNA: TGCAGTGCTAGCGGGGGGGCCGACGAGACCCAGTACTTC. This sequence joins TRBV20-1 and TRBJ2-1; 8 nucleotides agree with TRBD2. Near its end, the DNA agrees better with TRBJ2-5, so the J call may be wrong. Germline V gives CDR1 DFQATT, CDR2 SNEGSKA (reference sequence). The CDR3 is 13 amino acids.